The entry that follows covers one T cell receptor beta chain sequence. No cognate antigen has been identified for it. Per-nucleotide qualities are absent, and no much larger clonotype sits a single base away. This sample is part of a study of blood T cells in healthy people across ages (dated by TCRdb to the mid-2010s). For the wider study: Template switching captured roughly one uniquely barcoded TCR beta cDNA molecule per two T cells in model experiments. To avoid experimental bias, donors of different ages were randomly spread across the sequencing lanes. The study measured age-related changes in TCR beta repertoire diversity using deep sequencing normalized with unique cDNA molecular identifiers. For two donors (one aged 18 to 29 and one aged 80 or older), the study analyzed two additional independent replicas of 1 million unique cDNA reads from the same blood draw. Donors were grouped into four age groups: young (average approximately 15 years), middle-aged (39), aged (62) and long-lived (just over 80).

The library was produced with 5' RACE. Instrument used: Illumina HiSeq 2500. The second PCR ran for about 7 to 11 cycles and used a J-beta primer mix along with a sample-barcoded 5' primer. A template-switch 5' adaptor carrying 12 random nucleotides introduced a unique molecular identifier onto each TCR beta cDNA molecule. At least 2.5 million CDR3-containing paired-end reads were obtained from each sample. The Mint cDNA synthesis kit, primed by a TRBC-specific oligonucleotide, was used to synthesize first-strand cDNA from all RNA. Following uracil-DNA glycosylase treatment, all cDNA underwent a first 18-cycle PCR with the universal primers M1SS and BC2_uni_R. Concerning the study's data processing: For normalization, 1 million high-quality reads, each with a distinct molecular identifier, were randomly selected from each sample. Reads with shared molecular identifiers were discarded instead of being binned into consensus sequences. CDR3 identification, clonotype clustering and error correction used MiTCR with a Q25 quality threshold and the strictest error-elimination algorithm. A nonparametric unseen species model using Euler transformation provided a lower-bound estimate of total TCR beta diversity. TCRdb's own reprocessing of the public reads used fastp at Q25 and MiXCR and kept productive beta chains. CDR3 protein duplicates are merged, each entry listing the most common genes and DNA. Clone size and V and J calls follow TCRdb, not the original study. In all, the sample holds about 1.5 million distinct CDR3 sequences, and roughly 40% of those were seen once. Roughly 7.9% of the sample belongs to the ten largest clones.

Broader findings and caveats from the paper: The long-lived group showed more naive CD4+ T cells, fewer expanded clones and increased TCR diversity than the aged group, suggesting age selection. The percentage of naive T cells measured by flow cytometry correlated strongly with observed TCR beta diversity. Observed TCR beta diversity per million T cells fell roughly linearly with age, and a significant reduction was already apparent by age around 40. The CMV infection status of donors was not known, potentially confounding age-related changes in expanded clonotypes. Because profiling used bulk unsorted PBMCs, naive and antigen-experienced compartments could not be compared conclusively. Estimates of total diversity from one million sequenced T cells were regarded as lower bounds and underestimates.

Systemically healthy Caucasian individuals from Russia, 39 in total and aged about 6 to 90 years, were included as donors. Each donor gave roughly 9.5 milliliters of peripheral blood, collected into EDTA-treated Vacutainer tubes. Ficoll-Paque density-gradient centrifugation was used to isolate PBMCs, with at least 7 million per sample. Trizol reagent was used to extract total RNA from PBMCs, with at least 6 micrograms per sample. The percentages of naive CD45RAhigh/CD27high T cells were determined by flow cytometry on a PBMC aliquot from every donor. V loses 5 bases of germline sequence and J loses 6 bases, and the interval between the two ends is 24 bases. The germline V gene supplies CDR1 SGHNT and CDR2 YENEEA. From cysteine to phenylalanine, the CDR3 is 17 amino acids long. The DNA shown is the 51-base CDR3, in frame from base 1.

This TCR was sampled from a woman aged 18 to 35 in good health. Sequences were obtained from blood. In this chain, TRBV11-3 is recombined with TRBJ2-3; the D gene is possibly TRBD1 or TRBD2, each agreeing over 5 bases. The DNA sequence follows: TGTGCCAGCAGCCAAGATCCGGGGCCTTATTCGGCGGATACGCAGTATTTT. Its amino acids are CASSQDPGPYSADTQYF.